This TCR beta chain was found in a study of blood T cell repertoires in COVID-19. Study-level information: Some COVID-19 samples were acute and others convalescent; all came from the United States, Italy and Spain. T cells, B-cell-depleted T cells, or PBMCs supplied cDNA or gDNA.

The J segment lost 2 bases and the V segment lost 1 base, leaving 5 bases of the junction unmatched. Germline values: CDR1 LGHNA, CDR2 YNFKEQ. The CDR3 contains 16 residues. How the authors handled the data: Reference gene primer amplification gave nucleated cell count estimates. The method was immunoSEQ multiplex PCR; TCRdb's version includes in-frame clones alone and lacks a portion of them. V, J and clone size are taken as reported in that table, and D and trimming were inferred from the DNA itself. Seen here are about 220,000 clones, around 81% observed once, and the top ten hold 13%. The source of this sequence is a human donor in a cohort sampled during active COVID-19. Sequenced: peripheral blood. The gene calls are TRBV4-2 and TRBJ2-1, with 7 nucleotides matching TRBD2. The CDR3 sequence is CASSQVRTRPYNEQFF. The CDR3 DNA sequence: TGTGCCAGCAGCCAAGTTCGGACTAGACCCTACAATGAGCAGTTCTTC.